The 9 T cell receptor beta chains presented below share a single source sample, sequenced in a study of identifying expanded T cells in peripheral blood. The data were produced by immunoSEQ multiplex PCR, yet TCRdb's version contains in-frame clones alone and is incomplete. The sample consists of about 110,000 clones, 88% of them appearing once. The sequencing sample was made of blood. These TCRs come from a person aged 18 to 75 in good health.

This clone was seen only once. The rearrangement uses TRBV5-1 and TRBJ2-1; 11 nucleotides line up with TRBD2. The V gene's germline CDR1 is SGHRS and CDR2 YFSETQ. This CDR3 contains 16 residues. The V and J ends lost 4 bases and 7 bases, in that order; junction bases with no gene match: 10. CDR3 DNA: TGCGCCAGCAGCCCCGTAGCGGGGGGGGCCTTAAATGAGCAGTTCTTC. Translating it yields CASSPVAGGALNEQFF.

The V gene is TRBV2, the J gene TRBJ2-3; D may be TRBD2 (5 bases). Germline values: CDR1 SNHLY, CDR2 FYNNEI. V was clipped by 0 bases and J by 3 bases, with 10 bases between them. The CDR3 has 15 residues. The CDR3 DNA sequence: TGTGCCAGCAGTGAAGCGGGAGTAGTAACAGATACGCAGTATTTT. The encoded protein is CASSEAGVVTDTQYF.

J is TRBJ1-6 and V is TRBV18, with TRBD1 as a possible D gene (5 bases). Germline lookup yields CDR1 KGHSH and CDR2 LQKENI. Trimming took 4 bases from V and 6 from J, leaving 19 bases between them. CDR3 size: 17 residues. As DNA, the CDR3 is TGTGCCAGCTCACGGGACCAACCCGGGCCCCGTAATTCACCCCTCCACTTT. It yields the protein CASSRDQPGPRNSPLHF.

The CDR3 coding sequence is TGTGCCAGCAGTTCTACCGGGACAGGAGTTTCTGAAAAACTGTTTTTT. The encoded protein is CASSSTGTGVSEKLFF. J is TRBJ1-4 and V is TRBV6-5; 8 bases match TRBD1. The germline V gene encodes CDR1 MNHEY and CDR2 SVGAGI. The CDR3 contains 16 residues. V lost 4 bases, J lost 7 bases, and 11 bases stayed unmatched.

The table lists this clone with a few counts. The V gene is TRBV7-2, the J gene TRBJ1-2; TRBD1 agrees at 8 bases. The CDR3 loop spans 14 amino acids. V shed 5 bases, J shed 4 bases, and the junction held 6 bases outside the gene matches. Germline V gene lookup returns CDR1 SGHTA and CDR2 FQGNSA. The CDR3 loop is CASSQIGQGYGYTF. The DNA for the CDR3 is TGTGCCAGCAGCCAAATCGGACAGGGCTATGGCTACACCTTC.

V is TRBV29-1 and J is TRBJ2-3; D gene unclear. Trimming took off 3 bases at V and 8 bases at J, with 6 bases between the two ends. This CDR3 is 10 amino acids long. Per the germline V gene, CDR1 is SQVTM and CDR2 is ANQGSEA. The CDR3 here is CSVDLGTQYF. Here the CDR3 DNA reads TGCAGCGTTGACCTGGGTACGCAGTATTTT.

The CDR3 spells CASSFGLDEVADTQYF. CDR3 in DNA: TGCGCCAGCAGCTTTGGGCTAGACGAGGTCGCAGATACGCAGTATTTT. The V gene is TRBV5-1, the J gene TRBJ2-3; D is ambiguous. The CDR3 covers 16 residues. Looked up from germline, CDR1 is SGHRS and CDR2 is YFSETQ. V dropped 2 bases and J dropped 4 bases, with 17 bases sitting between them.

The V call is TRBV29-1, the J call TRBJ2-1; 9 bases align to TRBD2. This CDR3 region has 14 residues. Germline values: CDR1 SQVTM, CDR2 ANQGSEA. V lost 4 bases to trimming and J lost 8 bases; unmatched junction nucleotides: 9. The CDR3 sequence is CSVASLAGKYEQFF. CDR3 nucleotides: TGCAGCGTTGCAAGCCTAGCGGGAAAATATGAGCAGTTCTTC.

The CDR3 nucleotides read TGTGCCAGCAGCTCGTCCGACAGGGTAGGCACTGAAGCTTTCTTT. This sequence encodes CASSSSDRVGTEAFF. This chain joins TRBV7-6 and TRBJ1-1; the match to TRBD1 covers 7 bases. Unmatched junction bases numbered 9, after V lost 4 bases and J lost 4 bases. Germline-derived CDR1 and CDR2 are SGHVS and FNYEAQ. The CDR3 covers 15 residues.